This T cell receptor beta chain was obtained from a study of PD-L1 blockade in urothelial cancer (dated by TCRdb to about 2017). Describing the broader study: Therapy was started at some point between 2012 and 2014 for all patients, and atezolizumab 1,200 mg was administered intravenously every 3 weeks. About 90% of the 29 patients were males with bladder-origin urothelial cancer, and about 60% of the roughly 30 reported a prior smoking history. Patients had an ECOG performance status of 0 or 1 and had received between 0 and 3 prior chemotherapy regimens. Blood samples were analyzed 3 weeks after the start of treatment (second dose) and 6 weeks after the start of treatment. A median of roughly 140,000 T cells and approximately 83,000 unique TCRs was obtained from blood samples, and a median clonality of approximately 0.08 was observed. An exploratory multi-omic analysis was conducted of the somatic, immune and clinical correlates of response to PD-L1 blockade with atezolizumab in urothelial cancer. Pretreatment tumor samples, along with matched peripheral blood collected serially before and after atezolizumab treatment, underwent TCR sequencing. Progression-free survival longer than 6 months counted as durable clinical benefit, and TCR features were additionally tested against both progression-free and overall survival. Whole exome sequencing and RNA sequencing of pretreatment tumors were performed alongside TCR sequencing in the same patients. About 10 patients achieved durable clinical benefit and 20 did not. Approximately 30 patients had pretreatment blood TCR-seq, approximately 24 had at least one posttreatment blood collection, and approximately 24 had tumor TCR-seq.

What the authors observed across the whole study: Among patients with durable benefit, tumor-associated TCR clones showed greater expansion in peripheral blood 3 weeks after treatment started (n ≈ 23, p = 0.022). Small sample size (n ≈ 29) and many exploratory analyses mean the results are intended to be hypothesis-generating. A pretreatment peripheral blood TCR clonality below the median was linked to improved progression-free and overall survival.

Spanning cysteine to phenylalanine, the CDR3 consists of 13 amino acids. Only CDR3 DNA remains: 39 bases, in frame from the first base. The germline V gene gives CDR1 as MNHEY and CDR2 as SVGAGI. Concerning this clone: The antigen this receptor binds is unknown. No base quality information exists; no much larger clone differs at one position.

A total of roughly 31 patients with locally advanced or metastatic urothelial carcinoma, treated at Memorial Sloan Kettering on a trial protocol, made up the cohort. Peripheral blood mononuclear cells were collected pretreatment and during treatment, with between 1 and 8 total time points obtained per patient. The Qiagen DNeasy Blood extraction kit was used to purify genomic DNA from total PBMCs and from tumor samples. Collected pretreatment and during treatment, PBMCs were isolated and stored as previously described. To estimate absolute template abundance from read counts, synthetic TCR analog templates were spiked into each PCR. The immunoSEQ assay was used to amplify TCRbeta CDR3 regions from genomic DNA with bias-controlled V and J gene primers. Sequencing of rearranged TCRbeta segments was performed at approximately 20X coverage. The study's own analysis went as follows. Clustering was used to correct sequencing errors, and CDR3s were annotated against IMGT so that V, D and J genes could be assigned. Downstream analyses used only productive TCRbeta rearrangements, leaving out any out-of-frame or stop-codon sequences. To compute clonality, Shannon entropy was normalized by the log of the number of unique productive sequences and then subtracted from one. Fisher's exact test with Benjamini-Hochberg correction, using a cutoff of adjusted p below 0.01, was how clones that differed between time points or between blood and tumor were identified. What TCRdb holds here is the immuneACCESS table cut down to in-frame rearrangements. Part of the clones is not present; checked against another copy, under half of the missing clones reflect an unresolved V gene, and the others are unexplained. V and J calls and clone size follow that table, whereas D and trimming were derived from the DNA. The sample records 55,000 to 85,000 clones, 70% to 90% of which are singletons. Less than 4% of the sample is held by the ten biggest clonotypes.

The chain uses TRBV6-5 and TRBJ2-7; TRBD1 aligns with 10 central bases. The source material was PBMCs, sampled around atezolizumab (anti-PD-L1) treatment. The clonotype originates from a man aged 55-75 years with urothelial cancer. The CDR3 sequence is CVSGDRGEGEQYF. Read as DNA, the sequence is TGTGTTAGCGGGGACAGGGGAGAAGGGGAGCAGTACTTC.